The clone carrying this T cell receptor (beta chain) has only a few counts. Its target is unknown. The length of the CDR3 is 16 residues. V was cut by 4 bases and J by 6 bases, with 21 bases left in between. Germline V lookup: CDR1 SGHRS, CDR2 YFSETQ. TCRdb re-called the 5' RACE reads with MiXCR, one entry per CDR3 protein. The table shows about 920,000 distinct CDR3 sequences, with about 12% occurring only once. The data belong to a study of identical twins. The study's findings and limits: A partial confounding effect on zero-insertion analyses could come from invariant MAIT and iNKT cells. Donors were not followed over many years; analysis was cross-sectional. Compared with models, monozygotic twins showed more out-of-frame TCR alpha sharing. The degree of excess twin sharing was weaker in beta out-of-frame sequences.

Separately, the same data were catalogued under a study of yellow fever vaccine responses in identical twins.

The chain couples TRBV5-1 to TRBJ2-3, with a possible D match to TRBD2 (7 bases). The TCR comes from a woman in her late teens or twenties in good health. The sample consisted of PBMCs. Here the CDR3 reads CASSPEVGGGRDTQYF. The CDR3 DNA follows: TGCGCCAGCAGCCCGGAGGTGGGGGGGGGCCGGGATACGCAGTATTTT.